A selection of T cell receptor beta chains follows, all from one sample in a study of T cells in Graves' hyperthyroidism and ophthalmopathy. TCRdb reprocessed the multiplex PCR reads with MiXCR, giving one entry per CDR3 protein. This table holds roughly 500,000 distinct CDR3 sequences, 22% found once. Sequencing was done on a sample of blood. These receptors originate from a woman in her seventies with Graves' ophthalmopathy. Each CDR3 is given with its conserved first and last residue. A D gene is named only where the DNA matches it firmly. Only some rows state a clone size, as once, few, many or a class for expanded clones.

TRBV10-3,few,TRBJ2-1,TRBD2,CAISILAGGKLNEQFF,TGTGCCATCAGCATTCTAGCGGGAGGAAAATTGAATGAGCAGTTCTTC
TRBV2,NA,TRBJ2-2,TRBD2,CASSEGLGGRAKGELFF,TGTGCCAGCAGTGAAGGCTTGGGCGGGAGGGCCAAGGGGGAGCTGTTTTTT
TRBV3-1,few,TRBJ1-5,NA,CASSRMGGNQPQHF,TGTGCCAGCAGCAGAATGGGGGGGAATCAGCCCCAGCATTTT
TRBV7-9,NA,TRBJ2-1,NA,CASSFPPDSLGNEQFF,TGTGCCAGCAGCTTTCCCCCGGACAGTCTGGGGAATGAGCAGTTCTTC
TRBV2,NA,TRBJ1-5,TRBD1,CASEQTGGFKPQHF,TGTGCCAGCGAACAGACAGGGGGCTTTAAGCCCCAGCATTTT
TRBV28,many,TRBJ2-4,TRBD1,CASSLSPGTGGDIQYF,TGTGCCAGCAGTTTATCCCCCGGGACAGGGGGAGACATTCAGTACTTC
TRBV7-2,few,TRBJ1-2,TRBD1,CASSPAGTDYGYTF,TGTGCCAGCAGCCCCGCCGGGACAGACTATGGCTACACCTTC
TRBV10-1,NA,TRBJ2-5,NA,CASSKTGSKGNQYF,TGCGCCAGCAGTAAGACTGGTTCCAAGGGAAATCAGTACTTC
TRBV12-3/TRBV12-4,few,TRBJ2-2,TRBD2,CASKTPGLYTGELFF,TGTGCCAGCAAAACTCCGGGACTATACACCGGGGAGCTGTTTTTT
TRBV20-1,NA,TRBJ2-3,NA,CGARRTRSTDTQYF,TGCGGTGCTAGGCGGACCCGGAGCACAGATACGCAGTATTTT
TRBV20-1,many,TRBJ2-3,NA,CSARVPYSTDTQYF,TGCAGTGCTAGAGTCCCGTATTCCACAGATACGCAGTATTTT
TRBV6-1,few,TRBJ2-1,TRBD2,CASSTLAGLRTRSEQFF,TGTGCCAGCAGCACCCTAGCGGGCCTGAGGACCAGGAGTGAGCAGTTCTTC
TRBV9,NA,TRBJ2-3,NA,CASSVGGALTDTQYF,TGTGCCAGCAGCGTAGGGGGGGCGCTTACAGATACGCAGTATTTT
TRBV2,many,TRBJ2-2,NA,CASSEAGISTGELFF,TGTGCCAGCAGTGAAGCTGGGATCTCCACCGGGGAGCTGTTTTTT
TRBV7-2,NA,TRBJ1-2,NA,CASSSKGGRDYGYTF,TGTGCCAGCAGCTCGAAGGGGGGCCGGGACTATGGCTACACCTTC
TRBV28,many,TRBJ2-7,NA,CASSLSLNYEQYF,TGTGCCAGCAGTTTATCTCTCAACTACGAGCAGTACTTC
TRBV5-6,few,TRBJ2-1,TRBD1,CASSFRDRVYNEQFF,TGTGCCAGCAGCTTCCGGGACAGGGTGTACAATGAGCAGTTCTTC
TRBV7-3,many,TRBJ2-3,NA,CASSYREGTDTQYF,TGTGCCAGCAGCTACCGAGAAGGCACAGATACGCAGTATTTT
TRBV11-2,NA,TRBJ2-5,TRBD2,CASSLDGLAGDETQYF,TGTGCCAGCAGCTTAGATGGACTAGCGGGAGATGAGACCCAGTACTTC
TRBV20-1,NA,TRBJ1-2,TRBD1,CSARVEDRVVYGYTF,TGCAGTGCTAGAGTTGAGGACAGGGTGGTCTATGGCTACACCTTC
TRBV15,few,TRBJ2-1,NA,CATSRDQGGEQFF,TGTGCCACCAGCAGAGATCAAGGGGGTGAGCAGTTCTTC
TRBV5-6,many,TRBJ2-1,TRBD2,CASSLRTSGNSMREQFF,TGTGCCAGCAGCTTGAGGACTAGCGGGAATTCGATGCGTGAGCAGTTCTTC
TRBV15,many,TRBJ1-4,NA,CATSRAGSNEKLFF,TGTGCCACCAGCAGAGCGGGCAGTAATGAAAAACTGTTTTTT
TRBV19,few,TRBJ2-5,TRBD1,CASSKGQGNQETQYF,TGTGCCAGTAGCAAGGGACAGGGGAACCAAGAGACCCAGTACTTC
TRBV9,NA,TRBJ2-2,TRBD2,CASSVGGRNGAGELFF,TGTGCCAGCAGCGTAGGCGGGAGGAATGGGGCCGGGGAGCTGTTTTTT
TRBV6-9,NA,TRBJ2-7,TRBD2,CASSLTSSGIYEQYF,TGTGCCAGCAGTTTGACGTCTAGCGGGATATACGAGCAGTACTTC
TRBV6-5,NA,TRBJ2-1,NA,CASSYYSEQFF,TGTGCCAGCAGTTATTACTCCGAGCAGTTCTTC
TRBV28,many,TRBJ2-3,TRBD2,CASSYPARRTSGPSTDTQYF,TGTGCCAGCAGTTACCCCGCACGTCGGACTAGCGGACCTAGCACAGATACGCAGTATTTT